This is a list of T cell receptor beta chains from one sample in a study of early T cells in non-severe SARS-CoV-2 infection. MiXCR, run by TCRdb on the 5' RACE reads, gives a single entry per CDR3 protein. Of 42,000 or so distinct CDR3 sequences listed, more than 9% are singletons. The sample taken for sequencing was whole blood. All receptors derive from an adult who was a healthcare worker with PCR-confirmed SARS-CoV-2 infection or an uninfected control (not recorded which). The CDR3 runs from the conserved cysteine through the conserved F or W. A D gene is named only where the DNA matches it firmly. The size entry is marked missing in some rows and otherwise reads once, few, many or a size class.

V	D	size	J	DNA	CDR3
TRBV28	TRBD2	NA	TRBJ2-7	TGTGCCAGCAGTCCGCCACGGGGCGGGGGAACCTACGAGCAGTACTTC	CASSPPRGGGTYEQYF
TRBV5-5	NA	many	TRBJ2-1	TGTGCCAGCAGCCCTTTAAATGAGCAGTTCTTC	CASSPLNEQFF
TRBV12-3/TRBV12-4	NA	NA	TRBJ2-7	TGTGCCAGCAGTCCCTCGGGACCCTACGAGCAGTACTTC	CASSPSGPYEQYF
TRBV29-1	NA	NA	TRBJ2-1	TGCAGCGTTGAAGATCGTGAGGCCTGGGAGCAGTTCTTC	CSVEDREAWEQFF
TRBV2	NA	many	TRBJ1-2	TGTGCCAGCAAAAGGGAGCAGGGGATGCTGGCCGGCTACACCTTC	CASKREQGMLAGYTF
TRBV28	TRBD2	NA	TRBJ2-3	TGTGCCAGCAGTATTCTAGCGGGCGCAGATACGCAGTATTTT	CASSILAGADTQYF
TRBV10-2	NA	NA	TRBJ2-1	TGCGCCAGCAGCGCGTTGAAGAGTGGTGAGCAGTTCTTC	CASSALKSGEQFF
TRBV28	TRBD2	many	TRBJ2-7	TGTGCCAGCAGTGTGTTAGCGGGGGGCGGGTGGAGCGAGCAGTACTTC	CASSVLAGGGWSEQYF
TRBV5-6	NA	NA	TRBJ1-2	TGTGCCAGCAGCTTGGCGGGCGAAGGCAGGGGCTACACCTTC	CASSLAGEGRGYTF
TRBV4-1	TRBD2	many	TRBJ2-3	TGCGCCAGCAGACGCGGGACTAGCGGGAGCGGGGATACGCAGTATTTT	CASRRGTSGSGDTQYF
TRBV28	TRBD1	medium-sized	TRBJ1-1	TGTGCCAGCAGTTCCCCGGGACAGGGAGTGAACACTGAAGCTTTCTTT	CASSSPGQGVNTEAFF
TRBV27	TRBD1	NA	TRBJ1-2	TGTGCCAGCAGTTCGGGAAAACAGGGGGTAATAGGCTACACCTTC	CASSSGKQGVIGYTF
TRBV28	NA	few	TRBJ2-7	TGTGCCAGCAGTTTTGGACGGCGTAGCGAGCAGTACTTC	CASSFGRRSEQYF